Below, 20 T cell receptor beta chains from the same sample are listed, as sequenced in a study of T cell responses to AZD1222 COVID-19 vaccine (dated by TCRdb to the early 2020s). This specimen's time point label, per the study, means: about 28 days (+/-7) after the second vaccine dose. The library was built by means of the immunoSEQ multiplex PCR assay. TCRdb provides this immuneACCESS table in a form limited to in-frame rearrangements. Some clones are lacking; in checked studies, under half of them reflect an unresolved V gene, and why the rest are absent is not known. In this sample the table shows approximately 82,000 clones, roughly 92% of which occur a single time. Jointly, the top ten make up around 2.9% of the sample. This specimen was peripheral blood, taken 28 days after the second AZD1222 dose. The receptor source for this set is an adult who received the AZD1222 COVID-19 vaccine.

The CDR3 is CATQRDRYSNQPQHF. The CDR3 DNA reads TGTGCCACCCAAAGGGACAGATATAGCAATCAGCCCCAGCATTTT. The chain carries TRBV2 and TRBJ1-5, with 7 bases aligning to TRBD1. This CDR3 contains 15 residues. Losses at the gene ends were 10 bases for V and 0 bases for J; bases not matched to a gene: 9. Germline V gene lookup returns CDR1 SNHLY and CDR2 FYNNEI.

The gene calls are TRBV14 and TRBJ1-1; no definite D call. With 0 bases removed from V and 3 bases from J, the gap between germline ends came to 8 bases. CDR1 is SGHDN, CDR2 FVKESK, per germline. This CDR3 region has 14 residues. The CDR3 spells CASSQDLGYTEAFF. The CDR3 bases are TGTGCCAGCAGCCAAGATCTGGGGTACACTGAAGCTTTCTTT.

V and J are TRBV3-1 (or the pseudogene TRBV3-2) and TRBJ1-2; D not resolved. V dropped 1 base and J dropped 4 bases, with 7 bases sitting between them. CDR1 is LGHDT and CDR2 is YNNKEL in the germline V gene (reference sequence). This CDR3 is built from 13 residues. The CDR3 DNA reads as TGTGCCAGCAGCCAAGCAAGCTCCTATGGCTACACCTTC. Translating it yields CASSQASSYGYTF.

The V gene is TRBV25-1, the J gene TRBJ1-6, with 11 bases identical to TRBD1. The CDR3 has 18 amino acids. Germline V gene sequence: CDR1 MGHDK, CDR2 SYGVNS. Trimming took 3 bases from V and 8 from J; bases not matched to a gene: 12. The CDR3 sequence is CASSEPDRGPGDYSPLHF. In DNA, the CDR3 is TGTGCCAGCAGTGAGCCGGACAGGGGGCCGGGGGATTATTCACCCCTCCACTTT.

CDR3 DNA: TGTGCCAGCAGCGCCAATAGATTTATGGAATGGTCCTACGAGCAGTACTTC. Its protein is CASSANRFMEWSYEQYF. The genes are TRBV11-3 and TRBJ2-7, with unresolved D. Trimming took off 5 bases at V and 1 base at J, with 21 bases between the two ends. The germline gives CDR1 SGHNT, CDR2 YENEEA. The CDR3 is 17 amino acids.

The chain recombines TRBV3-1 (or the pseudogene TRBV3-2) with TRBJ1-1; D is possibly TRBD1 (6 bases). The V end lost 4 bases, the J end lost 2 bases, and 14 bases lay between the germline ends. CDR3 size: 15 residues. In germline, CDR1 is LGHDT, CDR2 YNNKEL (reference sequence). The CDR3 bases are TGTGCCAGCAGCCGACGGGGAGGGGGTAACACTGAAGCTTTCTTT. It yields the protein CASSRRGGGNTEAFF.

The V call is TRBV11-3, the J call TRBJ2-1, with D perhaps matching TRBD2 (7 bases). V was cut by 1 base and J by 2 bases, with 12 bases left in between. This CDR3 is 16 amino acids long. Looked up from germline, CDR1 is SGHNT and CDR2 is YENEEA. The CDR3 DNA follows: TGTGCCAGCAGCTTAGTCCGGGGGGCCGCCTACAATGAGCAGTTCTTC. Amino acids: CASSLVRGAAYNEQFF. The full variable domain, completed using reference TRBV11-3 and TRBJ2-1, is EAGVVQSPRYKIIEKKQPVAFWCNPISGHNTLYWYLQNLGQGPELLIRYENEEAVDDSQLPKDRFSAERLKGVDSTLKIQPAELGDSAVYLCASSLVRGAAYNEQFFGPGTRLTVL.

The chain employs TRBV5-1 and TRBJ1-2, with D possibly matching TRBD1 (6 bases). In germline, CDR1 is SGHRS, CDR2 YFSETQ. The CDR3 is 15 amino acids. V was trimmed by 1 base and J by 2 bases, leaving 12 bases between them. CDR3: CASSLTGAGNYGYTF. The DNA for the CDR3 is TGCGCCAGCAGCTTGACGGGGGCGGGAAACTATGGCTACACCTTC.

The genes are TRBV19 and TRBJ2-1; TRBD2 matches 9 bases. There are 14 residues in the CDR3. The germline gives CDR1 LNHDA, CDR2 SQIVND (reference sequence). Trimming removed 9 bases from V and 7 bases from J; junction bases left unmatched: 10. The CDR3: CASKLAGSGNEQFF. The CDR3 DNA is TGTGCCAGCAAGCTAGCGGGGAGTGGGAATGAGCAGTTCTTC.

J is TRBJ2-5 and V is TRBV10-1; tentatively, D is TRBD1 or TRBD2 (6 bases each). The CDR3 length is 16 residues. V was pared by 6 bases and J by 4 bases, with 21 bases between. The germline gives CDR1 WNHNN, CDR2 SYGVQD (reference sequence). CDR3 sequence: CASSSHRGRPRETQYF. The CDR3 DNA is TGCGCCAGCAGCTCACATCGGGGGCGCCCTCGAGAGACCCAGTACTTC.

The CDR3 is CASSFIGENNSPLHF. Written as DNA, the CDR3 is TGCGCCAGCAGCTTTATAGGAGAAAATAATTCACCCCTCCACTTT. The chain combines TRBV5-1 with TRBJ1-6; unclear D gene. Trimming cost V 2 bases and J 5 bases, with 11 bases left between them. This CDR3 spans 15 amino acids. Germline V gene data show CDR1 as SGHRS and CDR2 as YFSETQ.

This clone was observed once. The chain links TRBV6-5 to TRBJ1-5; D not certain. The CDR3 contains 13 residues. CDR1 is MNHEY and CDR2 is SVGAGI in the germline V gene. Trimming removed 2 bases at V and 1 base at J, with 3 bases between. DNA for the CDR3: TGTGCCAGCAGTTACGAGAGCAATCAGCCCCAGCATTTT. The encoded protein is CASSYESNQPQHF.

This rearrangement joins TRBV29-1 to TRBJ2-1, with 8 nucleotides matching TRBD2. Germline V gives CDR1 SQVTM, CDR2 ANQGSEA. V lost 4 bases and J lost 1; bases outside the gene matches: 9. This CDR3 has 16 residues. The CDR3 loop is CSVVGIGGASYNEQFF. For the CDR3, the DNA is TGCAGCGTTGTCGGCATCGGGGGGGCTTCCTACAATGAGCAGTTCTTC.

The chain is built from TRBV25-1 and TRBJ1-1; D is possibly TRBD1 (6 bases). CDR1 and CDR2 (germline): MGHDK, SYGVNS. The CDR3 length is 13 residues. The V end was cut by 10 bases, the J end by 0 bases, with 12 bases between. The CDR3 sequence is CATWGGMNTEAFF. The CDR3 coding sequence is TGTGCCACCTGGGGGGGCATGAACACTGAAGCTTTCTTT.

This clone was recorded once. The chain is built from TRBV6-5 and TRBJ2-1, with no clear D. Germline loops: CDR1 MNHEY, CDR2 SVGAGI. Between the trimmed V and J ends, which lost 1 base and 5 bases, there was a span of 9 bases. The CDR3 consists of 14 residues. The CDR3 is CASSYLGRNNEQFF. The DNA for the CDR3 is TGTGCCAGCAGTTACTTGGGTCGGAACAATGAGCAGTTCTTC.

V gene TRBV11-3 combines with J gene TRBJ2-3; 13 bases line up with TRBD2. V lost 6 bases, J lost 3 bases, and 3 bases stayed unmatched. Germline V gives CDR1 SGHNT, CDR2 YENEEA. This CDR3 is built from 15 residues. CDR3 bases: TGTGCCAGCAGTCGACTAGCGGGGGGAACAGATACGCAGTATTTT. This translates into CASSRLAGGTDTQYF.

CDR3 sequence: CASSLSDSVFYGYTF. CDR3 nucleotide sequence: TGTGCCAGCAGCTTATCGGACAGCGTATTCTATGGCTACACCTTC. This sequence joins TRBV5-6 and TRBJ1-2; weak D call: TRBD1 (6 bases). The CDR3 has 15 amino acids. Trimming cost V 2 bases and J 4 bases, with 15 bases left between them. Germline loops: CDR1 SGHDT, CDR2 YYEEEE.

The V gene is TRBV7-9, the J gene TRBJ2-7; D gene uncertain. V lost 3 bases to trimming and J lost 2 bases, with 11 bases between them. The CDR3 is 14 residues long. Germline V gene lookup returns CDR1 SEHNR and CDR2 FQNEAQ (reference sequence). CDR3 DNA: TGTGCCAGCAGCTTGCCGGGCAGTACCTACGAGCAGTACTTC. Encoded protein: CASSLPGSTYEQYF.

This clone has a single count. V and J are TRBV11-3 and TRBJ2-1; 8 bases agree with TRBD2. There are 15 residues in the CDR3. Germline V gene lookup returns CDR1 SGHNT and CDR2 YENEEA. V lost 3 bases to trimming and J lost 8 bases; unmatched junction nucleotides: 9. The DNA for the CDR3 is TGTGCCAGCAGCTTCACGGGGGGGCCCGGGTATGAGCAGTTCTTC. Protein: CASSFTGGPGYEQFF. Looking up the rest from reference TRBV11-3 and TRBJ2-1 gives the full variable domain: EAGVVQSPRYKIIEKKQPVAFWCNPISGHNTLYWYLQNLGQGPELLIRYENEEAVDDSQLPKDRFSAERLKGVDSTLKIQPAELGDSAVYLCASSFTGGPGYEQFFGPGTRLTVL.

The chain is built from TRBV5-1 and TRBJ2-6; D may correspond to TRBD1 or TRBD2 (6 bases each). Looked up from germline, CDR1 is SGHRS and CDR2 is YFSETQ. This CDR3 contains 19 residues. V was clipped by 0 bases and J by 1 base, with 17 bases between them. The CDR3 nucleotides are TGCGCCAGCAGCTTGGAAGGGGGGACGGGGGCATCTGGGGCCAACGTCCTGACTTTC. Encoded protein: CASSLEGGTGASGANVLTF.